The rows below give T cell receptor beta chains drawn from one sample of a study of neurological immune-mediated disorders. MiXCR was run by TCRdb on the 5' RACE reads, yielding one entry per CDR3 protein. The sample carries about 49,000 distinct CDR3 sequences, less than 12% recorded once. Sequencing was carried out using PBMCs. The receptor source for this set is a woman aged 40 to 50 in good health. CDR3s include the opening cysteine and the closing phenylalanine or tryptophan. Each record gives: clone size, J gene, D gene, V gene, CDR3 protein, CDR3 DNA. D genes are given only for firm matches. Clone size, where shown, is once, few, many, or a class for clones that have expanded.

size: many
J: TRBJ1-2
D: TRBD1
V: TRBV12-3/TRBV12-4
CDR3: CASSLAYRGPFGYTF
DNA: TGTGCCAGCAGTTTAGCGTACAGGGGGCCGTTTGGCTACACCTTC

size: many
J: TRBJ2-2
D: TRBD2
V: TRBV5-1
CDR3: CASSFGTSNTGELFF
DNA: TGCGCCAGCAGCTTCGGGACTAGCAACACCGGGGAGCTGTTTTTT

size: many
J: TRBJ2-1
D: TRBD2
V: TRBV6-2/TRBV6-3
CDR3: CASSPMPGLVSEQFF
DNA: TGTGCCAGCAGTCCTATGCCGGGACTAGTAAGTGAGCAGTTCTTC

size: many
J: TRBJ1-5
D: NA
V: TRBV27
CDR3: CASSPLRTALIYSNQPQHF
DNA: TGTGCCAGCAGTCCCCTGAGGACAGCCTTAATCTATAGCAATCAGCCCCAGCATTTT

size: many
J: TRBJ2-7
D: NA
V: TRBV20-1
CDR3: CSARDYPSYEQYF
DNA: TGCAGTGCTAGAGATTACCCTTCCTACGAGCAGTACTTC

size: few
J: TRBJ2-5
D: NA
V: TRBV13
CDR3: CASGPSTQETQYF
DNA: TGTGCCAGCGGTCCAAGTACCCAAGAGACCCAGTACTTC

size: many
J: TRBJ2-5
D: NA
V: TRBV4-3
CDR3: CASSLGLGRKETQYF
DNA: TGCGCCAGCAGCTTAGGGTTGGGGAGGAAAGAGACCCAGTACTTC

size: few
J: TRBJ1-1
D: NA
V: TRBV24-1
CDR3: CATSRRQPAAFF
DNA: TGTGCCACCAGCCGACGACAGCCAGCAGCTTTCTTT

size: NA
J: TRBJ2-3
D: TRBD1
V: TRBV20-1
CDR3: CSARGTGTFKDTQYF
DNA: TGCAGTGCTAGAGGGACAGGGACCTTCAAAGATACGCAGTATTTT

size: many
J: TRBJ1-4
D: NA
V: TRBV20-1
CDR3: CSARVPRRVDEKLFF
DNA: TGCAGTGCTAGAGTCCCCCGCAGGGTGGATGAAAAACTGTTTTTT

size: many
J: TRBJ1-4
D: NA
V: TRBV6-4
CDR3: CASSLDINEKLFF
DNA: TGTGCCAGCAGTCTGGACATAAATGAAAAACTGTTTTTT

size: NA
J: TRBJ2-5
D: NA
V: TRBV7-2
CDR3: CASSPRRGGETQYF
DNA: TGTGCCAGCAGCCCGCGTAGGGGTGGGGAGACCCAGTACTTC

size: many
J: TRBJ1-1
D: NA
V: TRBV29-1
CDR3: CSVEGGQVMNTEAFF
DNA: TGCAGCGTTGAAGGGGGGCAGGTGATGAACACTGAAGCTTTCTTT

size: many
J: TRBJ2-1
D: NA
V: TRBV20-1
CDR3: CSARDPPLANEQFF
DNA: TGCAGTGCTAGAGATCCCCCTCTAGCCAATGAGCAGTTCTTC

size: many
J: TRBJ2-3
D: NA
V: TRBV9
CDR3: CASSVVQTGTDTQYF
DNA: TGTGCCAGCAGCGTAGTCCAAACGGGCACAGATACGCAGTATTTT

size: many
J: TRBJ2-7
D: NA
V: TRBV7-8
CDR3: CASSPGTVPYEQYF
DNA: TGTGCCAGCAGCCCCGGGACTGTTCCCTACGAGCAGTACTTC

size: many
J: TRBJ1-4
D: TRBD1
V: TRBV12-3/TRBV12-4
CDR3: CASTRTGLSEKLFF
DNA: TGTGCCAGCACCAGGACAGGGTTGAGTGAAAAACTGTTTTTT

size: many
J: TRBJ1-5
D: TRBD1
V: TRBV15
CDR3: CATSAQGQGAQPQHF
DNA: TGTGCCACCAGCGCCCAAGGACAGGGGGCTCAGCCCCAGCATTTT

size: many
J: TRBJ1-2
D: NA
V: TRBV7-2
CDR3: CASSLVGASYGYTF
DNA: TGTGCCAGCAGCTTAGTGGGGGCGAGCTATGGCTACACCTTC

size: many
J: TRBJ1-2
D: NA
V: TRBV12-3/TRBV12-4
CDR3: CASSYGGPRGYGYTF
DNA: TGTGCCAGCAGCTATGGCGGCCCTAGGGGCTATGGCTACACCTTC

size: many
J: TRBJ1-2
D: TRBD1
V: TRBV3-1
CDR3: CASSQDLGQGRSYGYTF
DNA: TGTGCCAGCAGCCAAGATCTCGGACAGGGGAGGAGCTATGGCTACACCTTC

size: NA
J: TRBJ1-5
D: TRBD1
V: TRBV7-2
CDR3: CVSSTRQGQPQHF
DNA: TGTGTCAGCAGCACCAGACAGGGGCAGCCCCAGCATTTT

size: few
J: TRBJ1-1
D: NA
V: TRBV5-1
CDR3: CASSLSGGNGKAFF
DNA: TGCGCCAGCAGCTTGAGTGGGGGTAATGGGAAAGCTTTCTTT

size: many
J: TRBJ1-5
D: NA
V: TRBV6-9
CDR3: CASPGGRQPQHF
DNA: TGTGCCAGCCCTGGGGGCCGACAGCCCCAGCATTTT

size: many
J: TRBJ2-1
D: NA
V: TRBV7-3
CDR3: CASSSQGNEQFF
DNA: TGTGCCAGCAGCTCTCAGGGGAATGAGCAGTTCTTC

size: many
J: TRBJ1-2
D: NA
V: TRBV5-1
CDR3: CASSLSGSGYTF
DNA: TGCGCCAGCAGCTTGTCAGGGAGTGGCTACACCTTC

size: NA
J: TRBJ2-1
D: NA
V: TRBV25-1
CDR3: CASRDETRDNEQFF
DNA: TGTGCCAGCAGAGACGAAACCCGGGACAATGAGCAGTTCTTC

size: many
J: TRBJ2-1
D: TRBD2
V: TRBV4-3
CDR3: CASSQGLAGIDNEQFF
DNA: TGCGCCAGCAGCCAAGGACTAGCGGGGATCGACAATGAGCAGTTCTTC

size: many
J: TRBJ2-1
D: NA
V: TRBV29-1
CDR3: CSVAYPYNEQFF
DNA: TGCAGCGTTGCCTACCCCTACAATGAGCAGTTCTTC

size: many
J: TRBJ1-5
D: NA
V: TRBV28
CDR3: CASSLNLGRQGNQPQHF
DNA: TGTGCCAGCAGTTTAAATCTCGGCCGGCAGGGCAATCAGCCCCAGCATTTT

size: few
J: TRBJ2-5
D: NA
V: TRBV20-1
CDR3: CSASHRRGGRETQYF
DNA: TGCAGTGCCTCCCATCGTAGGGGGGGGCGGGAGACCCAGTACTTC

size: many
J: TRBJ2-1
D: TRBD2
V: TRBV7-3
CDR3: CASSQKDRALAGDNEQFF
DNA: TGTGCCAGCAGCCAAAAGGACAGGGCACTAGCGGGGGACAATGAGCAGTTCTTC

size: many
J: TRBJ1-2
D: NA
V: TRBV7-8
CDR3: CASSLTGRGKGYTF
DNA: TGTGCCAGCAGTTTAACAGGGAGAGGCAAAGGCTACACCTTC

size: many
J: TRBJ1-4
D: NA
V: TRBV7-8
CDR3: CASSPGSDEKLFF
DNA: TGTGCCAGCAGCCCGGGGTCAGATGAAAAACTGTTTTTT

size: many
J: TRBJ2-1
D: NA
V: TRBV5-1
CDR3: CASSLDRGTSINEQFF
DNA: TGCGCCAGCAGCTTAGACAGGGGGACTAGTATCAATGAGCAGTTCTTC

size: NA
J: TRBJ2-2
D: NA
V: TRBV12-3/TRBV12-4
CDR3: CASRLDHRGWELFF
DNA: TGTGCCAGCAGGTTGGACCATAGGGGATGGGAGCTGTTTTTT

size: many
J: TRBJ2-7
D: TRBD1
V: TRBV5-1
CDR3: CASSCRTRWTGEEKQYF
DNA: TGCGCCAGCAGCTGCCGGACCCGGTGGACAGGGGAAGAGAAGCAGTACTTC

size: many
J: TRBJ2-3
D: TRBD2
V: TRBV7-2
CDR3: CASGLAGGGADTQYF
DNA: TGTGCCAGCGGGCTAGCGGGAGGAGGGGCAGATACGCAGTATTTT

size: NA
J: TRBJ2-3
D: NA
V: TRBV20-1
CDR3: CSAREGGREDTQYF
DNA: TGCAGTGCTAGAGAAGGGGGACGGGAAGATACGCAGTATTTT

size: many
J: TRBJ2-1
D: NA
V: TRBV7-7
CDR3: CASSLGGTRNNEQFF
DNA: TGTGCCAGCAGCTTAGGTGGGACCCGGAACAATGAGCAGTTCTTC

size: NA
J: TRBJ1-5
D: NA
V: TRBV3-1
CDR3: CASSLGVEQPQHF
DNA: TGTGCCAGCAGCCTAGGGGTGGAACAGCCCCAGCATTTT